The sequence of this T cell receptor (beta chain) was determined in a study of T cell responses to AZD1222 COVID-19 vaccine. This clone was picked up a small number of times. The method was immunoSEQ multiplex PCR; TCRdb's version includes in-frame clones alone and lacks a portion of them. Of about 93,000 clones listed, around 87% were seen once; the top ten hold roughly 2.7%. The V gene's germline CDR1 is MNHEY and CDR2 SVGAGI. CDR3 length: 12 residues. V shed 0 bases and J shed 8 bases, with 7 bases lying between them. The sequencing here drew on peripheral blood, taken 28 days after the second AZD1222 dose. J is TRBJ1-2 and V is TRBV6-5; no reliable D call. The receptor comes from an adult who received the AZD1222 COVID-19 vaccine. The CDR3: CASSYSGAGYTF. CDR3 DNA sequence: TGTGCCAGCAGTTACTCGGGTGCCGGCTACACCTTC.